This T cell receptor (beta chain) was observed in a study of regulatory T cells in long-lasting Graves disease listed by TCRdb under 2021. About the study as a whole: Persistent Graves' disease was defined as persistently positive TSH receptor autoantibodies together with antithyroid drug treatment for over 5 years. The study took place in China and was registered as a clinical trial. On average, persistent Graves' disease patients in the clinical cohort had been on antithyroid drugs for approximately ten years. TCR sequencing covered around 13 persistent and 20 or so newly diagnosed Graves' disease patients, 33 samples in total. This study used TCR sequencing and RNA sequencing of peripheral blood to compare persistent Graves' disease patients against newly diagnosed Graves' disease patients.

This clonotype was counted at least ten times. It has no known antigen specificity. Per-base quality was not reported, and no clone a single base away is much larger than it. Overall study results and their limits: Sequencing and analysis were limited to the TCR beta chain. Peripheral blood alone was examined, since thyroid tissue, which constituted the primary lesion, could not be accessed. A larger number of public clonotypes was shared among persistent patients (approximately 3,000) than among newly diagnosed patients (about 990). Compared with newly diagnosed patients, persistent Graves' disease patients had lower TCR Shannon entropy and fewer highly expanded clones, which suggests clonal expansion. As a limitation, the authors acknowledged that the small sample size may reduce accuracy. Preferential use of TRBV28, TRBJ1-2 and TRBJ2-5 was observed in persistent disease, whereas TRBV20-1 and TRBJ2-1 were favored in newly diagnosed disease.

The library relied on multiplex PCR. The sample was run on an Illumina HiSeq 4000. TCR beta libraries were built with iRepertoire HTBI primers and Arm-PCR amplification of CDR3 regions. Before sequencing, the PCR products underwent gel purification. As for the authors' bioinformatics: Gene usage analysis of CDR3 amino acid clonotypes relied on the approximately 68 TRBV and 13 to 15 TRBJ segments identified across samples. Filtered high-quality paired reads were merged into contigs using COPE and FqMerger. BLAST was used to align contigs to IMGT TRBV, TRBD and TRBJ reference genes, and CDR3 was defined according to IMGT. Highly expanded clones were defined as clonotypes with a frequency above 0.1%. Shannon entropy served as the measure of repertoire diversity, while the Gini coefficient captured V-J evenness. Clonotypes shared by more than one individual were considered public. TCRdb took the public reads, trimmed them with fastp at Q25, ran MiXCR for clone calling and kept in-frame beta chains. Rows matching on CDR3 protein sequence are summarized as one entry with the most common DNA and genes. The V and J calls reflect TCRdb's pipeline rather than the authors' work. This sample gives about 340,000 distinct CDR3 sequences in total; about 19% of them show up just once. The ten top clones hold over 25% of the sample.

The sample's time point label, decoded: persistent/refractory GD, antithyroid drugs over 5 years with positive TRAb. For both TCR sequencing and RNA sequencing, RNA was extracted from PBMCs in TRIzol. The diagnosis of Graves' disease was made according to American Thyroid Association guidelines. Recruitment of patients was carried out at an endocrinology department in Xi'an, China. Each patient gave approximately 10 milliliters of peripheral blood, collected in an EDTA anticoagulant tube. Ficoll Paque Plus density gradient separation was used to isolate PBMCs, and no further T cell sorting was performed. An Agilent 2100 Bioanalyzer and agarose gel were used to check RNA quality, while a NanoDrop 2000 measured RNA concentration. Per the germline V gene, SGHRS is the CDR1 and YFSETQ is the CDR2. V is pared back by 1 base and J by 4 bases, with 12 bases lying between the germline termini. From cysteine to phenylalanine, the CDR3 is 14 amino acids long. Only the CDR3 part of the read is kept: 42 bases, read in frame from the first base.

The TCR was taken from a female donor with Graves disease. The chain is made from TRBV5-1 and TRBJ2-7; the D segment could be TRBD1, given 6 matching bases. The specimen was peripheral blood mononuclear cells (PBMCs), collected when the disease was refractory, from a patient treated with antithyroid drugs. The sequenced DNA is TGCGCCAGCAGCTTGTGGACAGCCGAGTACGAGCAGTACTTC. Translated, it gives CASSLWTAEYEQYF.